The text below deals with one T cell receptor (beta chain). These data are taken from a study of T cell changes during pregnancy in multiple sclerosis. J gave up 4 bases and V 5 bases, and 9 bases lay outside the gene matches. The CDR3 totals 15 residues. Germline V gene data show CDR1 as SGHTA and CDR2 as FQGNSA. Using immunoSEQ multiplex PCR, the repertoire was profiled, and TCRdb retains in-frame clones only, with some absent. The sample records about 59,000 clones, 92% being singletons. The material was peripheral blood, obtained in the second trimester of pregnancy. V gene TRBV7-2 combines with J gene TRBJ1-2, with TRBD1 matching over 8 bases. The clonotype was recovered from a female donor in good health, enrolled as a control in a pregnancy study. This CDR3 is CASSPYRTGSYGYTF. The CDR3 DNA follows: TGTGCCAGCAGCCCATACCGGACAGGGAGCTATGGCTACACCTTC.